This T cell receptor beta chain was found in a study of blood T cells in healthy people across ages. Study-wide results and limits: Whereas aged donors had fewer naive CD4+ cells, long-lived donors had more of them and higher diversity.

Of note for this clonotype: Its target is unknown.

For the second PCR, which ran for about 7 to 12 cycles, a sample-barcoded 5' primer and a J-beta primer mix were used. TCRdb reprocessed the 5' RACE reads via MiXCR and lists one record per CDR3 protein. The profile shows more than 900,000 distinct CDR3 sequences, roughly 24% of them singletons. This sample also belongs to another study, concerning T cells of mothers and their children. That report notes: In this cohort, donors were three healthy Caucasian mothers plus their six children.

What was sequenced was blood. The TCR comes from a girl aged 2 to 10 in good health.

CDR3 sequence reads: CANHETTEAFF. DNA of the CDR3: TGTGCCAACCACGAGACCACTGAAGCTTTCTTT. The chain is built from TRBV7-9 and TRBJ1-1; D gene uncertain. Trimming removed 10 bases at V and 4 bases at J, with 10 bases between. Germline lookup yields CDR1 SEHNR and CDR2 FQNEAQ (reference sequence). This CDR3 comprises 11 residues.